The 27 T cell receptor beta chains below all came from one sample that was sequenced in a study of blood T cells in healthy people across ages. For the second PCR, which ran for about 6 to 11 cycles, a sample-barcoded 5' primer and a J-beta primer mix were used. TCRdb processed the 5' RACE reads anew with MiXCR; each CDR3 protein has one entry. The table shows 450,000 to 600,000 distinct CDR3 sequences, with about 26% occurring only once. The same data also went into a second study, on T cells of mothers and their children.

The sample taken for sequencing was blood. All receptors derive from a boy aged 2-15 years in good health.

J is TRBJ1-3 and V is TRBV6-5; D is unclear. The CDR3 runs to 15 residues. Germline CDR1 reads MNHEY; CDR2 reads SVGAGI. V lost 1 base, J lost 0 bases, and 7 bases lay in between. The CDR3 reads CASSYFAGSGNTIYF. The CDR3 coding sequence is TGTGCCAGCAGTTACTTCGCCGGCTCTGGAAACACCATATATTTT.

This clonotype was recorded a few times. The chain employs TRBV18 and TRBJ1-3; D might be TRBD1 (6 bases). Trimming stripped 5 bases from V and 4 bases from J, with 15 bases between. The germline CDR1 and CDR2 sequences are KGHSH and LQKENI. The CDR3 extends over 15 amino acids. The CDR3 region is CASSTQGYYGNTIYF. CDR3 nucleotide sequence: TGTGCCAGCTCAACACAGGGTTATTACGGAAACACCATATATTTT.

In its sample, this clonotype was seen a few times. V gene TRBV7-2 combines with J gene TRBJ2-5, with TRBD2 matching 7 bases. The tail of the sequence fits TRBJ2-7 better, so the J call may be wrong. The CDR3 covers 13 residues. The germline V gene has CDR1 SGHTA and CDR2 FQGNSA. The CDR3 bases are TGTGCCAGCAGCTTCCGCGGCGGGGGCGAGCAGTACTTC. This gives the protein CASSFRGGGEQYF.

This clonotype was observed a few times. The CDR3 region is CASSRGQGEKLFF. CDR3 nucleotides: TGTGCCAGCAGCCGGGGGCAAGGGGAAAAACTGTTTTTT. This chain links TRBV7-9 with TRBJ1-4; D is possibly TRBD1 (6 bases). V lost 5 bases, J lost 8 bases, and 12 bases lay in between. CDR3 length: 13 residues. The germline V gene encodes CDR1 SEHNR and CDR2 FQNEAQ (reference sequence).

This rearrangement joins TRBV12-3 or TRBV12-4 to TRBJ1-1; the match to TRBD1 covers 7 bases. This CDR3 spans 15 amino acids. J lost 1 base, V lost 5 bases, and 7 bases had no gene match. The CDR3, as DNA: TGTGCCAGCAGTGTGGACAGGCCGGGGAACACTGAAGCTTTCTTT. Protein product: CASSVDRPGNTEAFF.

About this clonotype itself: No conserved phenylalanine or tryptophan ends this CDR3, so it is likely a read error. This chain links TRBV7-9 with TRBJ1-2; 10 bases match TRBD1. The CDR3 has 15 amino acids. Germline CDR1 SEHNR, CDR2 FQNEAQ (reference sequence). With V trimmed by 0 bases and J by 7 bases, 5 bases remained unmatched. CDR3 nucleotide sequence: TGTGCCAGCAGCTTAGCCGGGACAGGGGATCGTGGCTACACCCTC. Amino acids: CASSLAGTGDRGYTL.

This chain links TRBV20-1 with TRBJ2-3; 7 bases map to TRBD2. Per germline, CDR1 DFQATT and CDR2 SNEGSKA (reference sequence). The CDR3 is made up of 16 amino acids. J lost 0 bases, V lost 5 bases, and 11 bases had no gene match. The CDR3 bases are TGCAGTGCTGTAAACTGGGACTATCCCAGCACAGATACGCAGTATTTT. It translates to CSAVNWDYPSTDTQYF.

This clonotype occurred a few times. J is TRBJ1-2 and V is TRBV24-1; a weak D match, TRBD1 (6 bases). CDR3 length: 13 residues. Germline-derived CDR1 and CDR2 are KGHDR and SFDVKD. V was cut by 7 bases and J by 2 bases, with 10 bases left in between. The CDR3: CATSPGQNYGYTF. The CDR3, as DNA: TGTGCCACCAGCCCCGGACAGAACTATGGCTACACCTTC.

The DNA for the CDR3 is TGTGCCAGCAGTTTCAAAAGGGCCTCCTACGAGCAGTACTTC. Protein product: CASSFKRASYEQYF. The genes are TRBV27 and TRBJ2-7; no clear D. CDR1 and CDR2 from the germline V gene are MNHEY and SMNVEV (reference sequence). The CDR3 sequence is 14 residues long. V dropped 3 bases and J dropped 0 bases, with 9 bases sitting between them.

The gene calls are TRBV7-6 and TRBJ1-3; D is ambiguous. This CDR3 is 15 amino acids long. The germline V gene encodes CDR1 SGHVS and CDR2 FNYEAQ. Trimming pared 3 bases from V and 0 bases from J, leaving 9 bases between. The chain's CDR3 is CASSLGNPSGNTIYF. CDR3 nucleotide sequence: TGTGCCAGCAGCTTGGGGAATCCCTCTGGAAACACCATATATTTT.

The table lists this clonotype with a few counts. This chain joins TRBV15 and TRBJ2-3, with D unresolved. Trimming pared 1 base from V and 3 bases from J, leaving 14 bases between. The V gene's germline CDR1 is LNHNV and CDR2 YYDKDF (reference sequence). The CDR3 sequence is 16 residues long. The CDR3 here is CATSRGQVVGTDTQYF. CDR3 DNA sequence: TGTGCCACCAGCAGAGGGCAGGTTGTTGGGACAGATACGCAGTATTTT.

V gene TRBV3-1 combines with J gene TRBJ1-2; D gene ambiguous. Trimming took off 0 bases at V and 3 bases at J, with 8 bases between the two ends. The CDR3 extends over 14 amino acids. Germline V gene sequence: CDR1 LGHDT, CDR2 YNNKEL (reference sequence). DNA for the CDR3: TGTGCCAGCAGCCAAGATTCCAATGACTATGGCTACACCTTC. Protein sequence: CASSQDSNDYGYTF.

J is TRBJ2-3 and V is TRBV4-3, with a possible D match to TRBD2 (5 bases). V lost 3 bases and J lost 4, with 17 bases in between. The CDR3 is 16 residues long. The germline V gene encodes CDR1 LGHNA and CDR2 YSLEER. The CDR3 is CASSQWWFLAADTQYF. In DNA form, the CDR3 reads TGCGCCAGCAGCCAGTGGTGGTTTCTAGCTGCAGATACGCAGTATTTT.

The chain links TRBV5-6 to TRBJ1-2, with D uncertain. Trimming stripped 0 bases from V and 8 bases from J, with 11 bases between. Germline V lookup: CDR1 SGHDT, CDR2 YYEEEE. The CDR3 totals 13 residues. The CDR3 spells CASSLAWGSGYTF. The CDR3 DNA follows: TGTGCCAGCAGCTTGGCCTGGGGATCCGGCTACACCTTC.

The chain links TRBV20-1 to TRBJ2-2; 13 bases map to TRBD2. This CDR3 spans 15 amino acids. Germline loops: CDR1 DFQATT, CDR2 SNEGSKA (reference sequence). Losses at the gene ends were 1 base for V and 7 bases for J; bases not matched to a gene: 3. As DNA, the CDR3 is TGCAGTGCTAGAGCAGGACTAGCGGGAGTCGGGGAGCTGTTTTTT. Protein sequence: CSARAGLAGVGELFF.

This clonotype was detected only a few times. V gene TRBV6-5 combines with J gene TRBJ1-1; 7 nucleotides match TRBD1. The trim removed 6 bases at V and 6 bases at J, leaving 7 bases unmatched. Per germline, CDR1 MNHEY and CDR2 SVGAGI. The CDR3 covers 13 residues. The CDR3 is CASSIYRGSEAFF. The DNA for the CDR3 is TGTGCCAGCAGCATTTACAGGGGATCTGAAGCTTTCTTT.

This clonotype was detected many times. CDR3 region: CASSFGDSYNEQFF. CDR3 bases: TGTGCCAGCAGTTTCGGAGACTCCTACAATGAGCAGTTCTTC. The rearrangement joins TRBV12-3 or TRBV12-4 to TRBJ2-1; D unresolved. V dropped 3 bases and J dropped 0 bases, with 6 bases sitting between them. The CDR3 contains 14 residues.

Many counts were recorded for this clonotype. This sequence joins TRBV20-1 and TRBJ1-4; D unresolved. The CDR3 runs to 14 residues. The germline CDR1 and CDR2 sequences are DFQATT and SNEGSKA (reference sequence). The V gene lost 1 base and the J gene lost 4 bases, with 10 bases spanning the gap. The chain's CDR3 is CSARGPAYNEKLFF. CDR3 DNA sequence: TGCAGTGCTAGAGGGCCGGCTTATAATGAAAAACTGTTTTTT.

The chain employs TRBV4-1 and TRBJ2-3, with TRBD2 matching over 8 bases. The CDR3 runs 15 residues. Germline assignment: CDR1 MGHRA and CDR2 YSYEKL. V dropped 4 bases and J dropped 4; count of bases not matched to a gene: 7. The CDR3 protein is CASSPAGEPSDTQYF. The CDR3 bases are TGCGCCAGCAGCCCAGCGGGAGAGCCTTCAGATACGCAGTATTTT.

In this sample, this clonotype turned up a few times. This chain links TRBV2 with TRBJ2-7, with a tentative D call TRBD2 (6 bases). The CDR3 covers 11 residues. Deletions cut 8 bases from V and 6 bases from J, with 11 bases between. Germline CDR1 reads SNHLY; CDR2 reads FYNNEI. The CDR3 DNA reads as TGTGCCAGCGACCTGGGAGGCGAGCAGTACTTC. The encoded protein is CASDLGGEQYF.

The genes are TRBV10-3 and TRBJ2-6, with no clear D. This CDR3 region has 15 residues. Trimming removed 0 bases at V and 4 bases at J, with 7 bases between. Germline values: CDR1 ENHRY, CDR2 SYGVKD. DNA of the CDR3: TGTGCCATCAGTGAGTCTAAAACAGGGGCCAACGTCCTGACTTTC. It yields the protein CAISESKTGANVLTF.

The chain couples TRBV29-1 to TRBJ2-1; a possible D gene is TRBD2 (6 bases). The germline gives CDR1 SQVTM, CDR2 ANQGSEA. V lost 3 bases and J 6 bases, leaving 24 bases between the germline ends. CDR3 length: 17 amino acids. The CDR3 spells CSVDRMNPGAPGNEQFF. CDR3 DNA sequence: TGCAGCGTTGATAGGATGAATCCGGGAGCTCCAGGCAATGAGCAGTTCTTC.

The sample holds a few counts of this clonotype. CDR3: CASSYSPIRSAREAFF. DNA of the CDR3: TGTGCCAGCAGTTACTCCCCAATTAGGAGCGCCCGTGAAGCTTTCTTT. J is TRBJ1-1 and V is TRBV6-5; D not resolved. The length of the CDR3 is 16 residues. Trimming took off 0 bases at V and 7 bases at J, with 18 bases between the two ends. The germline CDR1 and CDR2 sequences are MNHEY and SVGAGI.

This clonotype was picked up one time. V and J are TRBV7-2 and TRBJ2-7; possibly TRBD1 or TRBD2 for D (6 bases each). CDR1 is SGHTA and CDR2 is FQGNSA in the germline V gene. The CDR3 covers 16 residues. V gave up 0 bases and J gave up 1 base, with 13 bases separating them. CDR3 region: CASSLARGGGSYEQYF. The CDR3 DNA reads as TGTGCCAGCAGCTTAGCGAGAGGAGGGGGTTCCTACGAGCAGTACTTC. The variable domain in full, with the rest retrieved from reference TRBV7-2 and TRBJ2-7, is GAGVSQSPSNKVTEKGKDVELRCDPISGHTALYWYRQSLGQGLEFLIYFQGNSAPDKSGLPSDRFSAERTGGSVSTLTIQRTQQEDSAVYLCASSLARGGGSYEQYFGPGTRLTVT.

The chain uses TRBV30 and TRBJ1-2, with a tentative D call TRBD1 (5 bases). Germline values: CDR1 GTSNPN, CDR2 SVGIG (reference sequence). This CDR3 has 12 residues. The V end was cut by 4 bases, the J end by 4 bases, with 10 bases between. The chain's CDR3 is CAWNQGRYGYTF. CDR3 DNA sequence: TGTGCCTGGAATCAGGGCCGCTATGGCTACACCTTC.

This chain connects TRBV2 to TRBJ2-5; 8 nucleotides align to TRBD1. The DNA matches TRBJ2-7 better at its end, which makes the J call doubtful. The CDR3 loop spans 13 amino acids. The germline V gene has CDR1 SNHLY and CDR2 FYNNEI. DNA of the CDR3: TGTGCCAGCAGGGGCAGGGGGCAGCTCGAGCAGTACTTC. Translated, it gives CASRGRGQLEQYF.

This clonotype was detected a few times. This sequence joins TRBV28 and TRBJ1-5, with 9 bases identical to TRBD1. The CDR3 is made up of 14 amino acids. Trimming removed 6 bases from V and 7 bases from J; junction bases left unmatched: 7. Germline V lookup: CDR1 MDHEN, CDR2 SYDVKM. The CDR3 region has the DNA TGTGCCAGCAGGGGACAGGGCTCAGGCCAGCCCCAGCATTTT. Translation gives CASRGQGSGQPQHF.